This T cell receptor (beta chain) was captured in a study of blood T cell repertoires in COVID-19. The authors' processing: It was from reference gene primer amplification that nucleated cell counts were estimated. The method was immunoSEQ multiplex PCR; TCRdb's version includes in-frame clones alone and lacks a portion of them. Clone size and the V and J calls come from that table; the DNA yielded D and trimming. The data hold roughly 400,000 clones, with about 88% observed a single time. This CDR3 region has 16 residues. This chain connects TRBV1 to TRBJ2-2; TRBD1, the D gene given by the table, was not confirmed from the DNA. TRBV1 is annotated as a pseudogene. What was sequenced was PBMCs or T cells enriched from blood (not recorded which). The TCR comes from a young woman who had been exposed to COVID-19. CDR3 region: CTSSHSPTGHTGELFF. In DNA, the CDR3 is TGCACCAGCAGCCACTCCCCGACAGGGCACACCGGGGAGCTGTTTTTT.